A single sample is the source of the 13 T cell receptor beta chains below, sequenced in a study of cytomegalovirus exposure and HLA in healthy donors. The PCR contained 60 Vbeta and 13 Jbeta primers. Only in-frame clones appear in the TCRdb table, and some are missing; sequencing was by immunoSEQ multiplex PCR. The profile shows roughly 100,000 clones, approximately 80% of them singletons. The sample taken for sequencing was PBMCs. These receptors were collected from a female donor in good health and CMV-seropositive.

The rearrangement joins TRBV11-2 to TRBJ2-1; 10 bases align to TRBD2. Per the germline V gene, CDR1 is SGHAT and CDR2 is FQNNGV. The CDR3 runs 15 residues. J was trimmed by 9 bases and V by 0 bases; bases with no gene match: 5. For the CDR3, the DNA is TGTGCCAGCAGCTTAGATCTAGCGGGGGTTTTTGAGCAGTTCTTC. Residues: CASSLDLAGVFEQFF. Filled out from reference TRBV11-2 and TRBJ2-1, the complete variable domain reads EAGVAQSPRYKIIEKRQSVAFWCNPISGHATLYWYQQILGQGPKLLIQFQNNGVVDDSQLPKDRFSAERLKGVDSTLKIQPAKLEDSAVYLCASSLDLAGVFEQFFGPGTRLTVL.

The chain is built from TRBV19 and TRBJ2-3; 11 bases are shared with TRBD2. The CDR3 has 15 amino acids. Trimming took 3 bases from V and 8 from J; bases not matched to a gene: 7. Germline V lookup: CDR1 LNHDA, CDR2 SQIVND (reference sequence). This CDR3 reads CASSITGLAESTQYF. The DNA of the CDR3 is TGTGCCAGTAGTATCACGGGACTAGCGGAAAGTACGCAGTATTTT.

The rearrangement joins TRBV6-4 to TRBJ2-1; TRBD1 is a possible D gene (5 bases). The CDR3 loop spans 14 amino acids. V was shortened by 0 bases and J by 13 bases, with 16 bases between the two germline ends. Germline-derived CDR1 and CDR2 are MRHNA and SNTAGT. For the CDR3, the DNA is TGTGCCAGCAGTGACTCTCGGACGTTAGGGGTCCAGTTCTTC. Translated, it gives CASSDSRTLGVQFF.

The CDR3 nucleotides read TGTGCCAGCAGCCATCAGGGGTATGAGCAGTTCTTC. It specifies CASSHQGYEQFF. The V and J genes are TRBV11-2 and TRBJ2-1; a weak D match, TRBD1 (6 bases). V lost 5 bases and J 8 bases, leaving 10 bases between the germline ends. The CDR3 consists of 12 residues. The germline CDR1 and CDR2 sequences are SGHAT and FQNNGV.

This clone has only a few counts. V gene TRBV5-6 combines with J gene TRBJ2-1, with 13 nucleotides matching TRBD2. Trimming removed 4 bases from V and 10 bases from J; junction bases left unmatched: 14. Germline V lookup: CDR1 SGHDT, CDR2 YYEEEE. This CDR3 region has 17 residues. CDR3 sequence: CASSPLARLAGGGEQFF. In DNA, the CDR3 is TGTGCCAGCAGCCCCTTGGCCCGACTAGCGGGGGGAGGCGAGCAGTTCTTC.

This rearrangement joins TRBV11-3 to TRBJ1-1, with 8 bases identical to TRBD1. This CDR3 has 12 amino acids. Germline V CDR1 and CDR2: SGHNT, YENEEA. The ends lost 4 bases at V and 8 bases at J; junction bases unmatched: 3. The CDR3, as DNA: TGTGCCAGCAGCTATGGACAGGGAGAAGCTTTCTTT. Translating gives CASSYGQGEAFF. Supplemented by reference TRBV11-3 and TRBJ1-1, the full variable domain reads EAGVVQSPRYKIIEKKQPVAFWCNPISGHNTLYWYLQNLGQGPELLIRYENEEAVDDSQLPKDRFSAERLKGVDSTLKIQPAELGDSAVYLCASSYGQGEAFFGQGTRLTVV.

The chain uses TRBV5-1 and TRBJ2-5, with 11 bases that match TRBD2. The DNA end is a closer match to TRBJ2-7, so the J assignment may be wrong. The CDR3 runs to 16 residues. Germline CDR1 and CDR2: SGHRS and YFSETQ. The CDR3 nucleotides are TGCGCCAGCAGCTTCTATTCGGGACTAGCGGTCTACGAGCAGTACTTC. Amino acid sequence: CASSFYSGLAVYEQYF.

V and J are TRBV5-6 and TRBJ1-5; possible D gene TRBD1, 6 bases. CDR3 length: 13 amino acids. Germline V gene lookup returns CDR1 SGHDT and CDR2 YYEEEE. The V end was cut by 3 bases, the J end by 5 bases, with 9 bases between. The CDR3 sequence is CASSSGEDQPQHF. CDR3 nucleotide sequence: TGTGCCAGCAGCTCAGGGGAAGATCAGCCCCAGCATTTT.

CDR3 coding DNA: TGTGCCAGCAGTTTATATCGTAACACTGAAGCTTTCTTT. It translates to CASSLYRNTEAFF. This chain connects TRBV27 to TRBJ1-1; no firm D call. The ends were cut back, 1 base at V and 2 bases at J, with 5 bases in the middle. Germline CDR1 and CDR2: MNHEY and SMNVEV (reference sequence). The CDR3 has 13 residues.

DNA for the CDR3: TGTGCCAGCAGCTCCAGGACTAGCGGGAGATACAATGAGCAGTTCTTC. Protein product: CASSSRTSGRYNEQFF. This sequence joins TRBV7-8 and TRBJ2-1, with 13 bases fitting TRBD2. This CDR3 spans 16 amino acids. V lost 4 bases, J lost 4 bases, and 4 bases stayed unmatched. In germline, CDR1 is SGHVS, CDR2 FQNEAQ.

CDR3 DNA: TGTGCTAGTGGTTTGGTCTTGGGGCGCGCTGGAAACACCATATATTTT. It yields the protein CASGLVLGRAGNTIYF. The V gene is TRBV12-5, the J gene TRBJ1-3; D possibly corresponds to TRBD1 (5 bases). Trimming removed 0 bases from V and 2 bases from J, with 11 bases in between. The CDR3 extends over 16 amino acids. CDR1 is LGHNT, CDR2 FRNRAP, per germline.

This clone was recorded only once. The genes are TRBV5-1 and TRBJ2-2, with 7 bases matching TRBD1. Germline V CDR1 and CDR2: SGHRS, YFSETQ. This CDR3 has 15 residues. V lost 3 bases to trimming and J lost 3 bases; unmatched junction nucleotides: 5. The CDR3 DNA sequence: TGCGCCAGCAGCTCCGGGACAGATTACACCGGGGAGCTGTTTTTT. Protein sequence: CASSSGTDYTGELFF.

J is TRBJ1-2 and V is TRBV5-1; 8 bases agree with TRBD1. This CDR3 is built from 17 residues. Germline lookup yields CDR1 SGHRS and CDR2 YFSETQ. J lost 4 bases, V lost 1 base, and 12 bases had no gene match. The CDR3 nucleotides read TGCGCCAGCAGCTTGTCAAGGACAGGGCAATCTGCCTATGGCTACACCTTC. It encodes CASSLSRTGQSAYGYTF.